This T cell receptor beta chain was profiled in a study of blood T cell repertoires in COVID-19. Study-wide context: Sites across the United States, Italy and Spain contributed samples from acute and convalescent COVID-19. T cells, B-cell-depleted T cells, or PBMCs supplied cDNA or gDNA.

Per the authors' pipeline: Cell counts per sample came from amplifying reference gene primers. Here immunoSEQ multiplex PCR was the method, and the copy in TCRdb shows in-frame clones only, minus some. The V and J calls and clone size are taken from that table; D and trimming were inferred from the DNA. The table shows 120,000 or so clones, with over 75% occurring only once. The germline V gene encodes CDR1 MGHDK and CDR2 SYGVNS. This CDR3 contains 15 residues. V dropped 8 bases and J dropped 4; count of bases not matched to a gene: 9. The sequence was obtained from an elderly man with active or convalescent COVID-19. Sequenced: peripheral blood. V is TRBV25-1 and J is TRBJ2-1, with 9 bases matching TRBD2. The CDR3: CASHPAAGGYNEQFF. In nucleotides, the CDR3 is TGTGCCAGCCACCCCGCCGCGGGGGGGTACAATGAGCAGTTCTTC.